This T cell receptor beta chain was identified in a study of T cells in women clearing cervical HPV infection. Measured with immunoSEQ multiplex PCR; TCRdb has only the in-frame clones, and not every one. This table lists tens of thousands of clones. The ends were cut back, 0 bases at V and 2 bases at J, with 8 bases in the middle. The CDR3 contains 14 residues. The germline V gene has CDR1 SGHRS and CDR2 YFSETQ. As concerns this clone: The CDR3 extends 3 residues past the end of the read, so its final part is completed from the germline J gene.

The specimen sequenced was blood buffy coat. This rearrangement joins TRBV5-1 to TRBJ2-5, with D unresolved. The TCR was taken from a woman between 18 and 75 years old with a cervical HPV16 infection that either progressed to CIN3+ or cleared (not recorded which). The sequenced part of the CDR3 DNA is TGCGCCAGCAGCTTGGGGGCAATACAAGAGACC. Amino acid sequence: CASSLGAIQET. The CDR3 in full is CASSLGAIQETQYF.